This T cell receptor (beta chain) was retrieved from a study of cytomegalovirus exposure and HLA in healthy donors. General observations from the study: Accounts indicate the classifier identified cytomegalovirus status with strong specificity and sensitivity.

A remark on this clone: Its cognate antigen is unknown.

The PCR employed 60 Vbeta primers together with 13 Jbeta primers. TCRdb keeps only in-frame clones here, not all; method: immunoSEQ multiplex PCR. Of some 160,000 clones listed, approximately 80% are singletons. V was trimmed by 2 bases and J by 8 bases, leaving 15 bases between them. Germline CDR1 GTSNPN, CDR2 SVGIG (reference sequence). The CDR3 runs to 13 residues. Unrecorded immune exposure was likely among donors, who were nominally healthy when sampled. The specimen was PBMCs. The chain uses TRBV30 and TRBJ1-2; possibly TRBD1 for D (6 bases). This receptor was identified in a woman between 45 and 65 years old in good health and CMV-seronegative. CDR3 DNA sequence: TGTGCCTGGAGTCCTACAGGGTCTCAAGGCTACACCTTC. Translated, it gives CAWSPTGSQGYTF.